The rows below give T cell receptor beta chains drawn from one sample of a study of human T cells and chemical hapten exposure. TCRdb re-derived calls from the RACE reads in MiXCR, one entry per CDR3 protein. This table holds over 85,000 distinct CDR3 sequences, 11% found once. This sample comprised whole blood, obtained in connection with sensitization to the hapten diphenylcyclopropenone (DPC). The source of these receptors is a woman aged 55 to 70 with alopecia areata. Some clones in this sample may be carry-over from other donors' samples. Both conserved end residues are part of each CDR3. A D gene is named only where the DNA matches it firmly. Only some rows state a clone size, as once, few, many or a class for expanded clones.

j_gene | d_gene | v_gene | abundance | CDR3aa | CDR3nt
TRBJ2-5 | TRBD2 | TRBV12-3/TRBV12-4 | many | CASRGLGSLSETQYF | TGTGCCAGCAGGGGACTAGGCAGCCTATCGGAGACCCAGTACTTC
TRBJ1-6 | TRBD1 | TRBV5-5 | many | CASSLGTGGGGSPLHF | TGTGCCAGCAGCTTGGGTACAGGGGGGGGCGGATCACCCCTCCACTTT
TRBJ1-2 | TRBD1 | TRBV9 | many | CASSVGPDRVYGYTF | TGTGCCAGCAGCGTAGGACCGGACAGGGTTTATGGCTACACCTTC
TRBJ2-4 | . | TRBV20-1 | many | CSARGPTGGQNIQYF | TGCAGTGCTAGAGGACCGACAGGAGGGCAAAACATTCAGTACTTC
TRBJ2-3 | . | TRBV3-1 | few | CASSQEAGRTDTQYF | TGTGCCAGCAGCCAAGAAGCAGGGCGCACAGATACGCAGTATTTT
TRBJ2-1 | TRBD2 | TRBV7-8 | few | CASSFGGGTYNEQFF | TGTGCCAGCAGCTTCGGGGGGGGAACTTACAATGAGCAGTTCTTC
TRBJ1-1 | . | TRBV18 | . | CASSPPNTDGRAFF | TGTGCCAGCTCACCACCGAATACGGACGGACGAGCTTTCTTT
TRBJ2-2 | . | TRBV6-1 | . | CASGVLNTGELFF | TGTGCCAGCGGGGTATTAAACACCGGGGAGCTGTTTTTT
TRBJ2-6 | . | TRBV5-8 | few | CASSRRSGANVLTF | TGTGCCAGCAGCCGCCGCTCTGGGGCCAACGTCCTGACTTTC
TRBJ1-1 | . | TRBV2 | few | CASSVTGRNTEAFF | TGTGCCAGCAGTGTTACTGGAAGGAACACTGAAGCTTTCTTT
TRBJ1-6 | TRBD1 | TRBV14 | . | CASSTRGGSPLHF | TGTGCCAGCAGTACCAGGGGGGGTTCACCCCTCCACTTT
TRBJ2-5 | TRBD2 | TRBV7-2 | . | CASSHSGGAMKTQYF | TGTGCCAGCAGCCATAGCGGGGGGGCGATGAAGACCCAGTACTTC
TRBJ2-2 | . | TRBV5-1 | few | CASSGAGGTGELFF | TGCGCCAGCAGCGGAGCAGGAGGTACCGGGGAGCTGTTTTTT
TRBJ1-2 | . | TRBV5-1 | many | CASSLAREAYGYTF | TGCGCCAGCAGCTTGGCCAGGGAGGCCTATGGCTACACCTTC
TRBJ1-5 | . | TRBV18 | . | CASSPRTDNQPQHF | TGTGCCAGCTCACCTCGGACCGACAATCAGCCCCAGCATTTT
TRBJ2-5 | . | TRBV20-1 | . | CSARRPGETQYF | TGCAGTGCTCGCAGGCCCGGCGAGACCCAGTACTTC
TRBJ1-1 | TRBD1 | TRBV6-5 | many | CASRPGGRTEAFF | TGTGCCAGCAGACCAGGGGGGCGGACTGAAGCTTTCTTT
TRBJ2-5 | TRBD2 | TRBV10-3 | few | CAISESGRAGQETQYF | TGTGCCATCAGTGAGTCGGGTAGAGCGGGGCAAGAGACCCAGTACTTC
TRBJ1-2 | . | TRBV6-5 | . | CASSYIRGDGYTF | TGTGCCAGCAGTTACATCAGGGGCGATGGCTACACCTTC
TRBJ1-4 | . | TRBV3-1 | many | CASSQDLGAANEKLFF | TGTGCCAGCAGCCAAGATCTGGGGGCAGCTAATGAAAAACTGTTTTTT
TRBJ2-5 | TRBD2 | TRBV9 | many | CASSNQGLAGVETQYF | TGTGCCAGCAGCAACCAGGGACTAGCGGGGGTAGAGACCCAGTACTTC
TRBJ1-4 | . | TRBV9 | . | CASSVGLGGGNEKLFF | TGTGCCAGCAGCGTAGGCCTTGGCGGGGGAAATGAAAAACTGTTTTTT
TRBJ2-1 | TRBD1 | TRBV4-2 | many | CASSRNAGGEGNEQFF | TGTGCCAGCAGCCGGAATGCAGGGGGCGAGGGCAATGAGCAGTTCTTC
TRBJ2-7 | TRBD1 | TRBV9 | many | CASSLRDRETYEQYF | TGTGCCAGCAGCCTTAGGGACAGAGAGACCTACGAGCAGTACTTC
TRBJ1-2 | . | TRBV2 | many | CASRLGTQINYGYTF | TGTGCCAGCAGGCTCGGGACCCAGATTAACTATGGCTACACCTTC
TRBJ2-1 | TRBD2 | TRBV9 | . | CASSVDGGAIYEQFF | TGTGCCAGCAGCGTAGACGGGGGGGCCATCTATGAGCAGTTCTTC
TRBJ2-3 | . | TRBV20-1 | many | CSAGGADTQYF | TGCAGTGCGGGGGGCGCGGATACGCAGTATTTT
TRBJ2-7 | . | TRBV7-7 | many | CASSTGSRPYEQYF | TGTGCTAGCTCTACGGGATCCCGGCCCTACGAGCAGTACTTC
TRBJ1-3 | . | TRBV6-5 | many | CASSYVLGASGNTIYF | TGTGCCAGCAGTTACGTATTAGGAGCCTCTGGAAACACCATATATTTT
TRBJ1-2 | . | TRBV20-1 | few | CSARDYSVTGYTF | TGCAGTGCTAGAGATTACTCGGTTACGGGCTACACCTTC
TRBJ2-5 | . | TRBV18 | few | CASSTQGTQYF | TGTGCCAGCTCCACCCAGGGGACCCAGTACTTC
TRBJ2-2 | . | TRBV20-1 | . | CSARRGPNTGELFF | TGCAGTGCTCGCCGCGGTCCGAACACCGGGGAGCTGTTTTTT
TRBJ1-1 | . | TRBV28 | few | CASSLYTSLNTEAFF | TGTGCCAGCAGTTTGTATACATCCCTGAACACTGAAGCTTTCTTT
TRBJ2-1 | TRBD2 | TRBV4-1 | few | CASSQGPGLAGSEQFF | TGCGCCAGCAGCCAGGGACCGGGACTAGCGGGGAGTGAGCAGTTCTTC
TRBJ2-5 | . | TRBV7-3 | . | CASSEPPRGETQYF | TGTGCCAGCAGCGAACCCCCCCGCGGTGAGACCCAGTACTTC
TRBJ2-1 | TRBD2 | TRBV5-1 | . | CASSLETGTSGVGQFF | TGCGCCAGCAGCTTGGAAACCGGGACTAGCGGGGTCGGGCAGTTCTTC
TRBJ2-7 | TRBD1 | TRBV20-1 | . | CSADGQGPYEQYF | TGCAGTGCTGACGGACAGGGCCCCTACGAGCAGTACTTC
TRBJ2-7 | . | TRBV6-5 | . | CASSYMQEVYEQYF | TGTGCCAGCAGTTACATGCAGGAAGTATACGAGCAGTACTTC
TRBJ2-3 | . | TRBV7-2 | . | CASSLGATLETQYF | TGTGCCAGCAGCTTAGGGGCTACCCTTGAAACGCAGTATTTT
TRBJ2-1 | . | TRBV11-2 | many | CASSRWQGNYNEQFF | TGTGCCAGCAGCCGTTGGCAGGGAAACTACAATGAGCAGTTCTTC
TRBJ1-5 | TRBD1 | TRBV29-1 | . | CSAGTENQPQHF | TGCAGCGCCGGGACAGAGAATCAGCCCCAGCATTTT
TRBJ2-7 | TRBD1 | TRBV13 | many | CASSLGRTGMEQYF | TGTGCCAGCAGCTTAGGTCGGACAGGGATGGAGCAGTACTTC
TRBJ2-7 | . | TRBV20-1 | . | CSARARDGNFYKQYF | TGCAGTGCTAGAGCTCGGGACGGGAATTTCTACAAGCAGTACTTC
TRBJ1-5 | . | TRBV11-2 | . | CASSLGRINQPQHF | TGTGCCAGCAGCTTAGGGCGGATCAATCAGCCCCAGCATTTT
TRBJ2-3 | TRBD2 | TRBV27 | few | CASSVTSGGLTDTQYF | TGTGCCAGCAGTGTAACTAGCGGGGGGTTGACAGATACGCAGTATTTT
TRBJ1-5 | . | TRBV7-9 | many | CASSMTENQPQHF | TGTGCCAGCAGCATGACAGAGAATCAGCCCCAGCATTTT
TRBJ1-5 | . | TRBV29-1 | few | CSVEVGEGQPQHF | TGCAGCGTTGAAGTCGGGGAAGGTCAGCCCCAGCATTTT
TRBJ2-2 | TRBD2 | TRBV29-1 | many | CSVGGTSDSTGELFF | TGCAGCGTTGGGGGGACTAGCGACAGCACCGGGGAGCTGTTTTTT
TRBJ1-2 | TRBD1 | TRBV5-1 | many | CASSFSGTGYGYTF | TGCGCCAGCAGCTTCTCCGGGACAGGGTATGGCTACACCTTC
TRBJ2-7 | TRBD1 | TRBV19 | few | CASSVLDRGREQYF | TGTGCCAGTAGTGTACTGGACAGGGGTCGCGAGCAGTACTTC
TRBJ1-1 | . | TRBV7-9 | . | CASSRAEGTEAFF | TGTGCCAGCAGCCGAGCAGAGGGCACTGAAGCTTTCTTT
TRBJ1-1 | . | TRBV29-1 | many | CSVERRARVEAFF | TGCAGCGTTGAACGGAGGGCCCGCGTTGAAGCTTTCTTT
TRBJ2-6 | TRBD1 | TRBV3-1 | few | CASSQVDRAYTGANVLTF | TGTGCCAGCAGCCAAGTGGACAGGGCCTATACCGGGGCCAACGTCCTGACTTTC
TRBJ2-1 | . | TRBV3-1 | many | CASSQFGDNEQFF | TGTGCCAGCAGCCAGTTTGGGGACAATGAGCAGTTCTTC
TRBJ1-5 | . | TRBV12-5 | many | CASGFRGGPQHF | TGTGCTAGTGGTTTTAGGGGGGGGCCCCAGCATTTT